This is a list of T cell receptor beta chains from one sample in a study of graft-versus-host responses after intestinal transplantation. Generated by immunoSEQ multiplex PCR, the TCRdb table keeps only in-frame clones and is missing some. The sample yields more than 65,000 clones, over 75% seen once. For these TCRs, the target antigens are not known. Sample: unstimulated CD4+ T cells sorted from spleen or lymph node cells, taken before transplant. The source is a human donor who was the organ donor for an intestinal transplant. CDR3s include the opening cysteine and the closing phenylalanine or tryptophan. The D gene is left open where the match is weak. Clone size appears in some rows only: once, few, many, or a class for an expanded clone.

size	D	V	J	CDR3	DNA
.	TRBD2	TRBV7-6	TRBJ2-2	CASSLEATGGTGTGELFF	TGTGCCAGCAGCTTAGAAGCGACGGGGGGTACGGGCACCGGGGAGCTGTTTTTT
.	.	TRBV27	TRBJ2-3	CASSPLWRATQYF	TGTGCCAGCAGTCCCCTCTGGCGGGCGACGCAGTATTTT
.	TRBD1	TRBV27	TRBJ1-2	CASRRTGSGYGYTF	TGTGCCAGCAGAAGGACAGGGTCGGGCTATGGCTACACCTTC
.	TRBD2	TRBV6-5	TRBJ2-1	CASSYRGGGYNEQFF	TGTGCCAGCAGTTACCGTGGGGGGGGATACAATGAGCAGTTCTTC
.	.	TRBV6-1	TRBJ1-3	CAIEKGPLAGNTIYF	TGTGCCATCGAAAAGGGGCCCCTCGCTGGAAACACCATATATTTT
.	.	TRBV2	TRBJ1-2	CASILVMGLGYGYTF	TGTGCCAGCATCTTAGTGATGGGGCTGGGCTATGGCTACACCTTC
.	.	TRBV7-2	TRBJ1-5	CASSFTQGNQPQHF	TGTGCCAGCAGCTTCACACAGGGCAATCAGCCCCAGCATTTT
.	TRBD1	TRBV2	TRBJ1-2	CASQGQGTLNYGYTF	TGTGCCAGCCAGGGACAGGGGACACTTAACTATGGCTACACCTTC
.	TRBD2	TRBV7-3	TRBJ2-5	CASGKAGGLQETQYF	TGTGCCAGCGGCAAAGCGGGGGGGCTTCAAGAGACCCAGTACTTC
.	.	TRBV7-9	TRBJ1-6	CASRSYDSSYNSPLHF	TGTGCCAGCAGGTCTTATGACAGTTCCTATAATTCACCCCTCCACTTT
.	.	TRBV19	TRBJ1-5	CASSSRRLSNQPQHF	TGTGCCAGTAGTTCCCGCAGGTTAAGCAATCAGCCCCAGCATTTT
.	.	TRBV30	TRBJ1-1	CAWERTGSTEAFF	TGTGCCTGGGAACGTACAGGGAGCACTGAAGCTTTCTTT
.	TRBD2	TRBV6-5	TRBJ2-3	CAREAGESTDTQYF	TGTGCCAGAGAAGCGGGGGAGTCCACAGATACGCAGTATTTT
.	TRBD1	TRBV19	TRBJ2-2	CASSISGTVNTGELFF	TGTGCCAGTAGTATCTCCGGGACAGTTAACACCGGGGAGCTGTTTTTT
.	.	TRBV18	TRBJ1-4	CASSPPGRGNEKLFF	TGTGCCAGCTCACCACCGGGCAGGGGTAATGAAAAACTGTTTTTT
.	TRBD1	TRBV2	TRBJ2-5	CASSGPVRGPQETQYF	TGTGCCAGCAGTGGCCCAGTCAGGGGGCCCCAAGAGACCCAGTACTTC
.	.	TRBV9	TRBJ2-3	CASSVYRADTQYF	TGTGCCAGCAGCGTCTACAGGGCAGATACGCAGTATTTT
.	.	TRBV6-5	TRBJ1-4	CASKTTGTNEKLFF	TGTGCCAGCAAAACTACAGGGACTAATGAAAAACTGTTTTTT
.	TRBD1	TRBV30	TRBJ1-6	CASKADRGISPLHF	TGCGCCTCAAAAGCGGACAGGGGGATTTCACCCCTCCACTTT
.	TRBD1	TRBV6-4	TRBJ1-6	CASSPGQGGSPLHF	TGTGCCAGCAGTCCGGGACAGGGGGGTTCACCCCTCCACTTT
.	.	TRBV11-2	TRBJ2-2	CASLGRGTGELFF	TGTGCCAGCCTAGGCCGGGGGACCGGGGAGCTGTTTTTT
.	.	TRBV5-1	TRBJ2-2	CASGGTESHTGELFF	TGCGCCAGCGGAGGGACAGAGTCTCACACCGGGGAGCTGTTTTTT
once	.	TRBV11-2	TRBJ2-2	CASSWQRGGGELFF	TGTGCCAGCAGCTGGCAGAGAGGAGGCGGGGAGCTGTTTTTT
.	.	TRBV6-5	TRBJ2-1	CASRPRQVAYNEQFF	TGTGCCAGCAGACCTAGACAGGTGGCCTACAATGAGCAGTTCTTC
.	.	TRBV30	TRBJ1-2	CAWSVKGDGYTF	TGTGCCTGGAGTGTAAAGGGGGATGGCTACACCTTC
.	.	TRBV5-1	TRBJ1-2	CAPPVGYGYTF	TGCGCCCCACCCGTCGGGTATGGCTACACCTTC
.	.	TRBV30	TRBJ2-1	CAWAGQGNDEQFF	TGTGCCTGGGCGGGTCAGGGGAACGATGAGCAGTTCTTC
.	.	TRBV2	TRBJ1-2	CASKPQANYGYTF	TGTGCCAGCAAGCCTCAAGCTAACTATGGCTACACCTTC
.	TRBD2	TRBV7-9	TRBJ2-1	CASSTSWAGVGNEQFF	TGTGCCAGCAGCACCTCTTGGGCGGGGGTTGGCAATGAGCAGTTCTTC
.	TRBD2	TRBV4-1	TRBJ2-3	CASSLRGGVTDTQYF	TGCGCCAGCAGCTTACGGGGGGGGGTCACAGATACGCAGTATTTT
.	.	TRBV7-3	TRBJ2-1	CASSPYRLGGGNEQFF	TGTGCCAGCAGCCCGTACCGACTAGGAGGCGGGAATGAGCAGTTCTTC
.	.	TRBV6-5	TRBJ1-3	CASSVDRSSGNTIYF	TGTGCCAGCAGCGTCGACAGGAGCTCTGGAAACACCATATATTTT
.	.	TRBV28	TRBJ1-5	CASSLGGQPQHF	TGTGCCAGCAGTTTAGGGGGGCAGCCCCAGCATTTT
.	TRBD2	TRBV28	TRBJ2-1	CASMTLSGGLSSYNEQFF	TGTGCCAGCATGACCCTTAGCGGGGGCCTGAGCTCCTACAATGAGCAGTTCTTC
.	.	TRBV4-1	TRBJ2-2	CASSRQLGVIGELFF	TGCGCCAGCAGCCGACAACTCGGGGTCATCGGGGAGCTGTTTTTT
.	.	TRBV28	TRBJ1-3	CASSLVSEPSPGNTIYF	TGTGCCAGCAGTTTAGTTTCCGAGCCATCTCCTGGAAACACCATATATTTT
.	TRBD1	TRBV28	TRBJ1-5	CASSFGGQGANQPQHF	TGTGCCAGCAGTTTTGGGGGACAGGGAGCCAATCAGCCCCAGCATTTT
.	.	TRBV7-7	TRBJ1-1	CASSALGPSEAFF	TGTGCTAGCAGCGCACTCGGTCCGTCTGAAGCTTTCTTT
.	TRBD1	TRBV6-6	TRBJ2-5	CASSLGQGLLRETQYF	TGTGCCAGCAGTTTGGGACAGGGTCTCCTGCGAGAGACCCAGTACTTC
.	.	TRBV7-9	TRBJ2-3	CAKMDGRGGTQYF	TGTGCCAAAATGGACGGGCGGGGAGGTACGCAGTATTTT
.	TRBD1	TRBV5-1	TRBJ2-5	CASSSTGENQETQYF	TGCGCCAGCAGCTCAACAGGGGAGAACCAAGAGACCCAGTACTTC
.	.	TRBV28	TRBJ1-2	CASNGPGRTMRYTF	TGTGCCAGCAACGGTCCGGGGAGGACTATGCGCTACACCTTC
once	TRBD2	TRBV7-8	TRBJ2-5	CASSLYGVAGGQETQYF	TGTGCCAGCAGCCTCTATGGGGTAGCGGGGGGGCAAGAGACCCAGTACTTC
.	TRBD2	TRBV6-4	TRBJ2-1	CASSILAGGRNEQFF	TGTGCCAGCAGCATCCTAGCGGGGGGGCGGAATGAGCAGTTCTTC
.	.	TRBV7-6	TRBJ2-5	CASSPKGGRQETQYF	TGTGCCAGCAGCCCAAAAGGAGGCAGACAAGAGACCCAGTACTTC
few	TRBD1	TRBV6-1	TRBJ1-3	CASSEWDREGNTIYF	TGTGCCAGCAGTGAATGGGACAGAGAGGGAAACACCATATATTTT
.	.	TRBV10-1	TRBJ2-1	CASSESGLLQFF	TGCGCCAGCAGTGAGTCGGGACTCTTGCAGTTCTTC
.	.	TRBV5-6	TRBJ2-5	CASSPTSLETQYF	TGTGCCAGCAGCCCCACTAGTTTAGAGACCCAGTACTTC
.	.	TRBV11-3	TRBJ2-1	CASSSLGAVGYNEQFF	TGTGCCAGCAGCTCCCTAGGGGCCGTGGGCTACAATGAGCAGTTCTTC
once	TRBD1	TRBV4-1	TRBJ1-6	CASSQLLQGANDSPLHF	TGCGCCAGCAGCCAGCTCTTACAGGGGGCAAACGATTCACCCCTCCACTTT
.	TRBD1	TRBV6-5	TRBJ1-1	CASSYDRDRTEAFF	TGTGCCAGCAGTTACGACAGGGATCGGACTGAAGCTTTCTTT
.	.	TRBV29-1	TRBJ1-1	CSVEIKRSPPEAFF	TGCAGCGTTGAGATAAAACGGTCCCCCCCCGAAGCTTTCTTT
.	.	TRBV9	TRBJ1-3	CASKRGDSGNTIYF	TGTGCCAGCAAACGGGGTGACTCTGGAAACACCATATATTTT
.	TRBD2	TRBV6-6	TRBJ2-5	CASSPSSFGGEETQYF	TGTGCCAGCAGTCCCAGTAGCTTTGGGGGGGAAGAGACCCAGTACTTC
.	.	TRBV13	TRBJ2-2	CASIRTGTINGELFF	TGTGCCAGCATCCGGACCGGGACAATCAACGGGGAGCTGTTTTTT
.	.	TRBV7-9	TRBJ1-4	CASSLVSSVGQTNEKLFF	TGTGCCAGCAGCTTAGTCTCCTCTGTCGGACAGACGAATGAAAAACTGTTTTTT
.	.	TRBV6-6	TRBJ1-5	CASSYPGNQPQHF	TGTGCCAGCAGTTACCCAGGCAATCAGCCCCAGCATTTT
.	.	TRBV2	TRBJ1-3	CASSSGFSGNTIYF	TGTGCCAGCAGCTCAGGGTTCTCTGGAAACACCATATATTTT
.	TRBD2	TRBV9	TRBJ2-3	CASSETSSTADTQYF	TGTGCCAGCAGCGAGACTAGCTCAACGGCAGATACGCAGTATTTT